The 18 T cell receptor beta chains reported below all come from one sample, sequenced in a study of blood T cell repertoires in COVID-19 (dated by TCRdb to the early 2020s). Preparation of the library involved the immunoSEQ multiplex PCR assay. Entries here come from immuneACCESS through TCRdb and include only in-frame sequences with V and J called. Some clones fail to appear in such tables; in the studies checked, an unresolved V gene covers under half of the shortfall, and the cause of the remainder is unknown. For this sample there are 500,000 or so clones; approximately 90% appear just once. The ten largest clones add up to about 0.65% of the sample. Sequenced input: PBMCs or T cells enriched from blood (not recorded which). Source of these receptors: a woman under 30 who had recovered from COVID-19.

This sequence joins TRBV3-1 (or the pseudogene TRBV3-2) and TRBJ2-2; TRBD2 matches at 13 bases. V gave up 4 bases and J gave up 3 bases; unmatched junction bases: 2. The CDR3 is made up of 16 amino acids. The germline V gene has CDR1 LGHDT and CDR2 YNNKEL (reference sequence). The CDR3 spells CASSPGLAGDTGELFF. CDR3 nucleotides: TGTGCCAGCAGCCCTGGACTAGCGGGGGACACCGGGGAGCTGTTTTTT.

The V and J genes are TRBV30 and TRBJ1-3; D might be TRBD1 (5 bases). Trimming stripped 2 bases from V and 2 bases from J, with 10 bases between. The CDR3 length is 14 residues. Germline CDR1 GTSNPN, CDR2 SVGIG (reference sequence). CDR3 nucleotides: TGTGCCTGGAGTATAGGGGTTCCTGGAAACACCATATATTTT. Translating gives CAWSIGVPGNTIYF.

With respect to this clone: The identical CDR3 is also encoded by other nucleotide sequences in the sample. This rearrangement joins TRBV5-1 to TRBJ2-2; 10 bases fit TRBD2. V shed 0 bases and J 5 bases; nucleotides not matched to a gene: 1. Looked up from germline, CDR1 is SGHRS and CDR2 is YFSETQ. This CDR3 has 15 amino acids. The chain's CDR3 is CASSLEAGGTGELFF. CDR3 in DNA: TGCGCCAGCAGCTTGGAAGCGGGGGGGACCGGGGAGCTGTTTTTT.

V and J are TRBV7-9 and TRBJ2-1; D may be TRBD2 (7 bases). The V end lost 1 base, the J end lost 4 bases, and 17 bases lay between the germline ends. The CDR3 runs 17 residues. From germline, CDR1 is SEHNR and CDR2 FQNEAQ (reference sequence). CDR3 coding DNA: TGTGCCAGCAGCTTAGATCTTCTCCGGGGGGCTTACAATGAGCAGTTCTTC. This codes for CASSLDLLRGAYNEQFF.

The chain combines TRBV27 with TRBJ2-3, with D unresolved. In germline, CDR1 is MNHEY, CDR2 SMNVEV (reference sequence). There are 12 residues in the CDR3. Trimming shortened V by 3 bases and J by 5 bases, and 6 bases separated the two germline ends. The CDR3 DNA sequence: TGTGCCAGCAGTTTTACCAGAGATACGCAGTATTTT. It is translated as CASSFTRDTQYF.

This rearrangement joins TRBV28 to TRBJ1-2, with TRBD1 matching over 7 bases. CDR3 size: 16 residues. CDR1 is MDHEN and CDR2 is SYDVKM in the germline V gene. Trimming at V came to 6 bases and at J to 4 bases, leaving 14 bases not matched to a gene. CDR3 amino acids: CASSSPTGSEGYGYTF. DNA of the CDR3: TGTGCCAGCAGCTCCCCGACAGGGTCAGAGGGCTATGGCTACACCTTC.

This clone was recorded a few times. The chain is built from TRBV21-1 and TRBJ1-1; TRBD1, the table's D call, was not compared with the DNA. TRBV21-1 has pseudogene status. CDR3 size: 16 residues. The CDR3: CASSKEETAPNTEAFF. DNA for the CDR3: TGTGCCAGCAGCAAAGAGGAGACAGCCCCAAACACTGAAGCTTTCTTT.

This clone was recorded only once. The V and J genes are TRBV11-2 and TRBJ2-7, with a weak D call TRBD2 (7 bases). CDR1 is SGHAT, CDR2 FQNNGV, per germline. The length of the CDR3 is 15 residues. Trimming shortened V by 0 bases and J by 0 bases, and 9 bases separated the two germline ends. CDR3 protein: CASSLEGGASYEQYF. Here the CDR3 DNA reads TGTGCCAGCAGCTTAGAGGGGGGGGCCTCCTACGAGCAGTACTTC.

This clone was counted once. Additional DNA sequences in this sample encode the identical CDR3. The rearrangement links TRBV19 to TRBJ1-5; TRBD1 is a possible D gene (5 bases). The CDR3 runs 14 residues. Per germline, CDR1 LNHDA and CDR2 SQIVND (reference sequence). Deletions cut 4 bases from V and 2 bases from J, with 9 bases between. CDR3 nucleotide sequence: TGTGCCAGTAGTAAAGTAGGGGGCAATCAGCCCCAGCATTTT. This sequence encodes CASSKVGGNQPQHF.

This clone was seen a single time. The chain is built from TRBV11-2 and TRBJ1-1; the D gene is possibly TRBD1 (5 bases). Per the germline V gene, CDR1 is SGHAT and CDR2 is FQNNGV. CDR3 size: 14 residues. Trimming cost V 2 bases and J 1 base, with 8 bases left between them. For the CDR3, the DNA is TGTGCCAGCAGCTTACAGGGCGGGAACACTGAAGCTTTCTTT. Translation: CASSLQGGNTEAFF.

The sample holds one count of this clone. The chain recombines TRBV3-1 (or the pseudogene TRBV3-2) with TRBJ2-2; 8 nucleotides line up with TRBD2. The CDR3 is 16 amino acids. V was pared by 0 bases and J by 5 bases, with 5 bases of the junction left unmatched. Germline-derived CDR1 and CDR2 are LGHDT and YNNKEL (reference sequence). CDR3 protein: CASSQEPGGNTGELFF. In DNA form, the CDR3 reads TGTGCCAGCAGCCAAGAACCGGGGGGGAATACCGGGGAGCTGTTTTTT.

The chain is built from TRBV7-2 and TRBJ2-4; 9 nucleotides align to TRBD1. Germline CDR1 reads SGHTA; CDR2 reads FQGNSA. This CDR3 contains 17 residues. V trimming: 5 bases; J trimming: 0 bases; junction bases outside the gene matches: 8. The CDR3 region has the DNA TGTGCCAGCAGCGGGGACAGGGTAAATTTAGCCAAAAACATTCAGTACTTC. It translates to CASSGDRVNLAKNIQYF. Looking up the rest from reference TRBV7-2 and TRBJ2-4 gives the full variable domain: GAGVSQSPSNKVTEKGKDVELRCDPISGHTALYWYRQSLGQGLEFLIYFQGNSAPDKSGLPSDRFSAERTGGSVSTLTIQRTQQEDSAVYLCASSGDRVNLAKNIQYFGAGTRLSVL.

This clone was counted at least ten times. The chain employs TRBV3-1 (or the pseudogene TRBV3-2) and TRBJ1-3; no reliable D call. CDR3 size: 16 residues. Looked up from germline, CDR1 is LGHDT and CDR2 is YNNKEL (reference sequence). Trimming took 1 base from V and 1 from J, leaving 11 bases between them. The CDR3 is CASSQAPGSSGNTIYF. The CDR3 nucleotides are TGTGCCAGCAGCCAAGCCCCGGGTTCTTCTGGAAACACCATATATTTT.

V and J are TRBV19 and TRBJ1-2, with D uncertain. Deletions cut 9 bases from V and 7 bases from J, with 15 bases between. CDR1 is LNHDA and CDR2 is SQIVND in the germline V gene (reference sequence). The CDR3 loop spans 12 amino acids. This CDR3 reads CASLEGLGGYTF. The CDR3 region has the DNA TGTGCCAGCCTTGAGGGCTTAGGTGGCTACACCTTC.

This rearrangement joins TRBV2 to TRBJ2-3, with a weak D call TRBD2 (6 bases). The CDR3 is 14 residues long. Trimming stripped 3 bases from V and 2 bases from J, with 9 bases between. CDR1 and CDR2 from the germline V gene are SNHLY and FYNNEI. CDR3: CASSDRDSTDTQYF. CDR3 nucleotides: TGTGCCAGCAGTGATCGGGACTCCACAGATACGCAGTATTTT.

This clone was found once. The V gene is TRBV23-1, the J gene TRBJ1-4, with unresolved D. TRBV23-1 is classed as an ORF, of uncertain function. V was pared by 0 bases and J by 8 bases, with 7 bases between. The length of the CDR3 is 13 residues. CDR3 coding DNA: TGCGCCAGCAGTCAATCGATGCGGGAAAAACTGTTTTTT. This encodes CASSQSMREKLFF.

The genes are TRBV5-1 and TRBJ2-3; 10 bases map to TRBD2. CDR1 and CDR2 (germline): SGHRS, YFSETQ. Trimming cost V 1 base and J 1 base; bases outside gene matches: 6. The CDR3 consists of 17 residues. CDR3 in DNA: TGCGCCAGCAGCTTGAAGGTAGCGGGGGGCGGCACAGATACGCAGTATTTT. It specifies CASSLKVAGGGTDTQYF.

This clone was counted a single time. The chain links TRBV18 to TRBJ2-5; 7 bases fit TRBD1. J was trimmed by 5 bases and V by 2 bases; bases with no gene match: 2. Germline lookup yields CDR1 KGHSH and CDR2 LQKENI. CDR3 size: 13 residues. CDR3 in DNA: TGTGCCAGCTCACCAGAACAGGGGGAGACCCAGTACTTC. Translated: CASSPEQGETQYF.